The 12 T cell receptor beta chains given below trace back to one sample, sequenced in a study of OX40 agonist ivuxolimab in advanced cancers. The table came from immunoSEQ multiplex PCR; TCRdb's copy has only in-frame clones and leaves some out. This sample has about 71,000 clones; around 94% occur once, and the top ten carry 15% to 18%. The sequenced sample was CD4+ or CD8+ T cells sorted from blood, obtained in a trial of the OX40 agonist ivuxolimab. The origin of the receptors is an adult with an advanced solid tumor such as melanoma, head and neck, liver or kidney cancer.

The CDR3 protein is CSVPQGARHAEAFF. CDR3 in DNA: TGCAGCGTTCCACAGGGGGCCCGCCATGCTGAAGCTTTCTTT. J is TRBJ1-1 and V is TRBV29-1, with 9 bases aligning to TRBD1. There are 14 residues in the CDR3. Germline V gene lookup returns CDR1 SQVTM and CDR2 ANQGSEA. J was trimmed by 6 bases and V by 5 bases; bases with no gene match: 10. The variable domain in full, with the rest retrieved from reference TRBV29-1 and TRBJ1-1, is SAVISQKPSRDICQRGTSLTIQCQVDSQVTMMFWYRQQPGQSLTLIATANQGSEATYESGFVIDKFPISRPNLTFSTLTVSNMSPEDSSIYLCSVPQGARHAEAFFGQGTRLTVV.

The V gene is TRBV19, the J gene TRBJ1-5; D not certain. The CDR3 consists of 16 residues. Looked up from germline, CDR1 is LNHDA and CDR2 is SQIVND (reference sequence). V dropped 5 bases and J dropped 3 bases, with 17 bases sitting between them. CDR3 loop: CASSSRGEGPNQPQHF. The CDR3 DNA is TGTGCCAGTAGTTCCCGAGGAGAGGGTCCCAATCAGCCCCAGCATTTT.

The chain combines TRBV5-5 with TRBJ1-2, with unresolved D. The CDR3 consists of 14 residues. CDR1 is SGHKS, CDR2 YYEKEE, per germline (reference sequence). Deletions cut 6 bases from V and 6 bases from J, with 18 bases between. The CDR3 spells CASNYRGEVDGYTF. DNA of the CDR3: TGTGCCAGCAACTACCGGGGAGAAGTAGATGGCTACACCTTC.

CDR3 nucleotide sequence: TGCGCCAGCAGCCCTCGGGGGTACGAGCAGTACTTC. Protein product: CASSPRGYEQYF. The chain couples TRBV5-1 to TRBJ2-7; TRBD2 might be the D (6 bases). V lost 4 bases, J lost 4 bases, and 9 bases lay in between. Germline V lookup: CDR1 SGHRS, CDR2 YFSETQ. The CDR3 consists of 12 residues.

The chain recombines TRBV10-3 with TRBJ2-7; the match to TRBD2 covers 8 bases. The CDR3 has 15 amino acids. Germline V gene lookup returns CDR1 ENHRY and CDR2 SYGVKD. V lost 3 bases and J lost 2; bases outside the gene matches: 6. CDR3 bases: TGTGCCATCAGTGACTACGGGACTAGGGCCTACGAGCAGTACTTC. Protein: CAISDYGTRAYEQYF.

This clone was seen once. The V and J genes are TRBV2 and TRBJ2-7; 8 positions match TRBD2. The CDR3 is 14 amino acids. CDR1 and CDR2 from the germline V gene are SNHLY and FYNNEI. Germline trimming cut 9 bases from V and 2 bases from J; bases unmatched to any gene: 9. CDR3 region: CASDAGGGTYEQYF. The DNA for the CDR3 is TGTGCCAGTGACGCGGGAGGCGGGACCTACGAGCAGTACTTC.

This clone showed up just once. Here the CDR3 reads CASSRDWGINTEAFF. The CDR3, as DNA: TGCGCCAGCAGCCGGGACTGGGGAATAAACACTGAAGCTTTCTTT. The rearrangement uses TRBV4-1 and TRBJ1-1, with D tentatively TRBD1 (5 bases). V was shortened by 4 bases and J by 2 bases, with 14 bases between the two germline ends. This CDR3 region has 15 residues. Germline V gene data show CDR1 as MGHRA and CDR2 as YSYEKL.

This rearrangement joins TRBV25-1 to TRBJ2-1; D is unresolved. The CDR3 contains 13 residues. V was pared by 5 bases and J by 4 bases, with 9 bases between. Germline V lookup: CDR1 MGHDK, CDR2 SYGVNS. The CDR3 DNA reads as TGTGCCAGCAGTATGACCGGGTACAATGAGCAGTTCTTC. Protein product: CASSMTGYNEQFF.

Points on this clone: Other DNA sequences in the sample encode the same CDR3. The CDR3 here is CASSSPLAGGDFSYEQYF. DNA of the CDR3: TGTGCCAGCAGCTCCCCACTAGCGGGAGGTGATTTCTCCTACGAGCAGTACTTC. This chain joins TRBV13 and TRBJ2-7; 12 bases fit TRBD2. The CDR3 totals 18 residues. V was clipped by 4 bases and J by 0 bases; unmatched bases: 10. The germline CDR1 and CDR2 sequences are PRHDT and FYEKMQ (reference sequence).

J is TRBJ1-5 and V is TRBV6-6; unclear D gene. The germline V and J ends were trimmed by 5 bases and 3 bases, with 2 bases remaining between them. The CDR3 is made up of 11 amino acids. In germline, CDR1 is MNHNY, CDR2 SVGAGI (reference sequence). The DNA for the CDR3 is TGTGCCAGCAGTGACAATCAGCCCCAGCATTTT. This codes for CASSDNQPQHF.

The chain combines TRBV4-1 with TRBJ2-7; a weak D match, TRBD2 (5 bases). The CDR3 sequence is 14 residues long. Trimming left V 4 bases short and J 0 bases short, with 10 bases between. Germline CDR1 reads MGHRA; CDR2 reads YSYEKL. CDR3 bases: TGCGCCAGCAGCCCCCGTGGGAGCTCCTACGAGCAGTACTTC. Translated: CASSPRGSSYEQYF.

The chain employs TRBV4-2 and TRBJ2-5; 7 bases align to TRBD2. CDR3 length: 15 amino acids. From germline, CDR1 is LGHNA and CDR2 YNFKEQ. Trimming removed 1 base from V and 5 bases from J; junction bases left unmatched: 7. The CDR3 loop is CASSQGGGLGETQYF. CDR3 DNA sequence: TGTGCCAGCAGCCAAGGGGGGGGTCTTGGGGAGACCCAGTACTTC.